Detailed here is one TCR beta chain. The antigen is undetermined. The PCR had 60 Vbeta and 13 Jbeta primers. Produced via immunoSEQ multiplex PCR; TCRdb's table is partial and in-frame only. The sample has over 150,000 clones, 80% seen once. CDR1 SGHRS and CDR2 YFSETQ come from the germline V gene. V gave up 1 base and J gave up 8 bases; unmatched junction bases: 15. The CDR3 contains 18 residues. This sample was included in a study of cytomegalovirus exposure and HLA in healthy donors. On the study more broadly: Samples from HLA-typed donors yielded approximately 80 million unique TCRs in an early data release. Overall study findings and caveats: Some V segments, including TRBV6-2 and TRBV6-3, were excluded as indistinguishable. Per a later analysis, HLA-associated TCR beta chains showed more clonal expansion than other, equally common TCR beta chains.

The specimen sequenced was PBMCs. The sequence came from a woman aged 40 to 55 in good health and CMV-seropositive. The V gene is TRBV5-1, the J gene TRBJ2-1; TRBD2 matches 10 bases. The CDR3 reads CASSLFVGASGSFDEQFF. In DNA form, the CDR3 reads TGCGCCAGCAGCTTGTTCGTTGGGGCTAGCGGGAGTTTCGATGAGCAGTTCTTC.